The 14 T cell receptor beta chains listed next were all sequenced from one sample in a study of T-cell reconstitution after alpha-beta-depleted transplantation in children (dated by TCRdb to the mid-2010s). Libraries were prepared through PCR. The reads were generated on an Illumina HiSeq 2500. To normalize quantification of the TCRbeta repertoire, the TCR libraries were built with molecular barcoding that relied on unique molecular identifiers. TCRdb ran its own pipeline on the public reads, namely fastp trimming at Q25 and MiXCR clone calling, and kept in-frame beta chains. Every CDR3 protein is listed once, alongside the most common genes and DNA of its rows. This sample gives under 400,000 distinct CDR3 sequences in total; about a quarter of them show up just once. The top ten hold 10% to 11% of the sample. This specimen's treatment or condition label, interpreted: allogeneic hematopoietic cell transplantation with graft depleted of TCRalphabeta T cells and CD19 B cells.

Source: PBMCs, mostly from graft donor cells, taken 180 days after TCRalphabeta/CD19-depleted stem cell transplant. These receptors all come from a male patient younger than 18 who had a stem cell transplant for acute lymphoblastic leukemia, so the T cells may come from the graft donor.

This clonotype was counted a few times. The chain couples TRBV20-1 to TRBJ2-1; possibly TRBD2 for D (6 bases). Trimming removed 6 bases from V and 11 bases from J, with 14 bases in between. This CDR3 is built from 11 residues. Germline loops: CDR1 DFQATT, CDR2 SNEGSKA (reference sequence). CDR3 DNA: TGCAGTGCGTTACAAAGCGGGCAGCAGTTCTTC. It specifies CSALQSGQQFF.

The chain links TRBV5-1 to TRBJ1-2; D is perhaps TRBD1 (5 bases). V gave up 0 bases and J gave up 10 bases, with 10 bases separating them. Germline CDR1 and CDR2: SGHRS and YFSETQ. The CDR3 has 12 residues. The CDR3 DNA sequence: TGCGCCAGCAGCTTGGCCAGACAGCCCTACACCTTC. Translating it yields CASSLARQPYTF.

This clonotype was counted only a few times. V and J are TRBV28 and TRBJ2-1; D is possibly TRBD1 (6 bases). Trimming removed 6 bases from V and 6 bases from J, with 21 bases in between. Germline CDR1 MDHEN, CDR2 SYDVKM. The CDR3 loop spans 16 amino acids. CDR3 loop: CASRIKYRGSTNEQFF. The CDR3 DNA is TGTGCCAGCAGAATAAAGTATAGGGGGAGCACCAATGAGCAGTTCTTC.

This clonotype was detected a few times. The chain joins TRBV5-1 to TRBJ2-2; D might be TRBD1 (7 bases). With 0 bases removed from V and 3 bases from J, the gap between germline ends came to 12 bases. Germline CDR1 SGHRS, CDR2 YFSETQ. The CDR3 is made up of 16 amino acids. The CDR3 region has the DNA TGCGCCAGCAGCTTGGCCTCAGGGGGGTACACCGGGGAGCTGTTTTTT. The encoded protein is CASSLASGGYTGELFF.

This clonotype appeared once. This CDR3 reads CSAATSGGYNEQFF. CDR3 coding DNA: TGCAGTGCTGCGACTAGCGGGGGGTACAATGAGCAGTTCTTC. The V gene is TRBV20-1, the J gene TRBJ2-1, with 13 bases fitting TRBD2. The CDR3 covers 14 residues. Trimming at V came to 5 bases and at J to 4 bases, leaving 2 bases not matched to a gene. Germline V CDR1 and CDR2: DFQATT, SNEGSKA (reference sequence).

This clonotype was detected many times. V usage is TRBV29-1 and J usage is TRBJ1-1; no clear D. The germline V and J ends were trimmed by 5 bases and 2 bases, with 12 bases remaining between them. This CDR3 is built from 13 residues. Germline V gene lookup returns CDR1 SQVTM and CDR2 ANQGSEA. CDR3 DNA sequence: TGCAGCGTTCAACGGACGGTCAACACTGAAGCTTTCTTT. Protein product: CSVQRTVNTEAFF.

Only a few counts were recorded for this clonotype. CDR3 sequence: CASSIQGAKNYGYTF. The CDR3, as DNA: TGCGCCAGCAGTATACAGGGGGCAAAAAACTATGGCTACACCTTC. The V call is TRBV5-1, the J call TRBJ1-2, with 9 bases lining up with TRBD1. Looked up from germline, CDR1 is SGHRS and CDR2 is YFSETQ. The CDR3 is made up of 15 amino acids. V was clipped by 5 bases and J by 2 bases; unmatched bases: 7.

The genes are TRBV12-3 or TRBV12-4 and TRBJ2-7; D is perhaps TRBD1 or TRBD2 (6 bases each). Trimming stripped 6 bases from V and 6 bases from J, with 33 bases between. The CDR3 loop spans 19 amino acids. The CDR3, as DNA: TGTGCCAGCAGAAAAGGGTGGTTTGGGGGGACATGGCGTCCTCTCGAGCAGTACTTC. Translated: CASRKGWFGGTWRPLEQYF.

V gene TRBV5-1 combines with J gene TRBJ1-4; D might be TRBD1 (5 bases). The germline V and J ends were trimmed by 2 bases and 5 bases, with 10 bases remaining between them. This CDR3 is 14 amino acids long. Per germline, CDR1 SGHRS and CDR2 YFSETQ. CDR3 sequence reads: CASSFGTPNEKLFF. The CDR3 nucleotides read TGCGCCAGCAGCTTCGGGACGCCAAATGAAAAACTGTTTTTT.

The V call is TRBV12-3 or TRBV12-4, the J call TRBJ1-4, with unresolved D. Trimming took 8 bases from V and 6 from J, leaving 16 bases between them. The CDR3 has 14 amino acids. Written as DNA, the CDR3 is TGTGCCAGCTCCGAAGGAGTTAATGATGAAAAACTGTTTTTT. Translated: CASSEGVNDEKLFF.

The chain employs TRBV15 and TRBJ1-1, with D possibly being TRBD1 (5 bases). CDR3 length: 15 amino acids. CDR1 and CDR2 (germline): LNHNV, YYDKDF (reference sequence). The germline V and J ends were trimmed by 5 bases and 1 base, with 14 bases remaining between them. The CDR3 loop reads CATSGGLLGNTEAFF. The CDR3 DNA sequence: TGTGCCACCAGCGGGGGACTCCTGGGGAACACTGAAGCTTTCTTT.

This clonotype was counted only a few times. The chain links TRBV2 to TRBJ2-3, with D maybe TRBD2 (5 bases). Per germline, CDR1 SNHLY and CDR2 FYNNEI. This CDR3 has 15 amino acids. The germline V and J ends were trimmed by 8 bases and 4 bases, with 19 bases remaining between them. The CDR3 loop is CASGYGRRKADTQYF. CDR3 nucleotide sequence: TGTGCCAGCGGATACGGCAGGAGGAAGGCAGATACGCAGTATTTT.

The genes are TRBV6-1 and TRBJ2-7, with D perhaps TRBD2 (6 bases). The CDR3 covers 14 residues. CDR1 and CDR2 (germline): MNHNS, SASEGT. Trimming removed 4 bases at V and 3 bases at J, with 13 bases between. In nucleotides, the CDR3 is TGTGCCAGCAGTGCATACGGAGGGGACTACGAGCAGTACTTC. Amino acids: CASSAYGGDYEQYF.

This clonotype was seen more than once but under ten times. The rearrangement uses TRBV5-1 and TRBJ2-7; D not resolved. The V end lost 2 bases, the J end lost 2 bases, and 8 bases lay between the germline ends. In germline, CDR1 is SGHRS, CDR2 YFSETQ. CDR3 length: 13 amino acids. This CDR3 reads CASSFTSAYEQYF. CDR3 sequence (DNA): TGCGCCAGCAGCTTTACATCAGCCTACGAGCAGTACTTC.